This T cell receptor (beta chain) stems from a study of blood T cell repertoires in COVID-19. Study information: Acute and convalescent COVID-19 specimens originated in the United States, Italy and Spain.

As processed by the authors: From reference gene primer amplification, estimates of nucleated cell counts were derived. Assay used: immunoSEQ multiplex PCR; TCRdb lists only in-frame clones, some missing. V and J calls and clone size are copied from that table; D and trimming were computed from the DNA. The table lists more than 9,500 clones, about three quarters of them singletons. Seattle patients were enrolled while actively infected and followed longitudinally. Looked up from germline, CDR1 is SGHDT and CDR2 is YYEEEE. There are 15 residues in the CDR3. V shed 3 bases and J 1 base; nucleotides not matched to a gene: 5.

V is TRBV5-6 and J is TRBJ1-1, with 8 bases lining up with TRBD1. Sequencing was carried out using peripheral blood. This receptor was identified in a man in his sixties with COVID-19, enrolled during active disease. CDR3 coding DNA: TGTGCCAGCAGCTGGTGGACAGGGTGGAACACTGAAGCTTTCTTT. It is translated as CASSWWTGWNTEAFF.